The 18 T cell receptor beta chains below were found in one sample sequenced in a study of blood T cell repertoires in COVID-19. The data were produced by immunoSEQ multiplex PCR, yet TCRdb's version contains in-frame clones alone and is incomplete. The repertoire holds more than 250,000 clones, with under 95% as singletons. The specimen was PBMCs or T cells enriched from blood (not recorded which). Source of these receptors: a woman aged 25 to 39 who had recovered from COVID-19.

CDR3 coding DNA: TGTGCCAGCAGTCCCTGGACTAGCGGTAACTACGAGCAGTACTTC. Protein sequence: CASSPWTSGNYEQYF. The gene calls are TRBV6-5 and TRBJ2-7, with 10 bases that match TRBD2. Germline values: CDR1 MNHEY, CDR2 SVGAGI. The CDR3 totals 15 residues. The trim removed 5 bases at V and 3 bases at J, leaving 7 bases unmatched.

V usage is TRBV7-6 and J usage is TRBJ2-6, with TRBD1 matching over 7 bases. Looked up from germline, CDR1 is SGHVS and CDR2 is FNYEAQ. The trim removed 5 bases at V and 0 bases at J, leaving 7 bases unmatched. CDR3 size: 17 residues. The CDR3 region is CASSHTGANSGANVLTF. In DNA form, the CDR3 reads TGTGCCAGCAGCCATACAGGGGCTAACTCTGGGGCCAACGTCCTGACTTTC.

The gene calls are TRBV7-2 and TRBJ2-7; 9 nucleotides line up with TRBD2. CDR1 and CDR2 from the germline V gene are SGHTA and FQGNSA. With V trimmed by 5 bases and J by 3 bases, 11 bases remained unmatched. The CDR3 contains 16 residues. The CDR3, as DNA: TGTGCCAGCAGCCCCCGCGGGGGGGGAGGGGGCTACGAGCAGTACTTC. It codes for CASSPRGGGGGYEQYF.

The chain employs TRBV5-5 and TRBJ2-5, with D unclear. The CDR3 is 14 amino acids. V lost 0 bases, J lost 2 bases, and 8 bases lay in between. The germline V gene encodes CDR1 SGHKS and CDR2 YYEKEE (reference sequence). Here the CDR3 DNA reads TGTGCCAGCAGCTTGGGCCAGACTCAAGAGACCCAGTACTTC. It encodes CASSLGQTQETQYF. The full variable domain, completed using reference TRBV5-5 and TRBJ2-5, is DAGVTQSPTHLIKTRGQQVTLRCSPISGHKSVSWYQQVLGQGPQFIFQYYEKEERGRGNFPDRFSARQFPNYSSELNVNALLLGDSALYLCASSLGQTQETQYFGPGTRLLVL.

The chain carries TRBV7-6 and TRBJ1-5; possibly TRBD1 for D (5 bases). The CDR3 length is 18 residues. The V end lost 5 bases, the J end lost 4 bases, and 24 bases lay between the germline ends. The germline gives CDR1 SGHVS, CDR2 FNYEAQ. CDR3 DNA: TGTGCCAGCAGCGCTTACCCCCCAGGGTTTACGGTTAATCAGCCCCAGCATTTT. It translates to CASSAYPPGFTVNQPQHF.

The rearrangement uses TRBV28 and TRBJ2-7; TRBD2 aligns across 8 bases. The V gene end was trimmed by 5 bases and the J gene end by 5 bases; junction bases not matched to a gene: 11. Germline CDR1 and CDR2: MDHEN and SYDVKM. The CDR3 has 15 amino acids. The CDR3 DNA reads as TGTGCCAGCAGTAGATCCCCCGGGACTAGTGACGAGCAGTACTTC. Translated, it gives CASSRSPGTSDEQYF.

The rearrangement joins TRBV11-2 to TRBJ2-2; D is perhaps TRBD1 (6 bases). CDR1 is SGHAT and CDR2 is FQNNGV in the germline V gene. The CDR3 is made up of 16 amino acids. V was shortened by 5 bases and J by 2 bases, with 15 bases between the two germline ends. The CDR3 here is CASSTRIGGNTGELFF. The CDR3 DNA reads as TGTGCCAGCAGCACCCGAATAGGGGGAAACACCGGGGAGCTGTTTTTT.

CDR3 DNA: TGTGCCAGCAGCTTAGAGCCCCACAATGAGCAGTTCTTC. Encoded protein: CASSLEPHNEQFF. The chain carries TRBV7-8 and TRBJ2-1; D unresolved. The CDR3 is 13 amino acids. Germline V gene lookup returns CDR1 SGHVS and CDR2 FQNEAQ. V dropped 1 base and J dropped 5 bases, with 6 bases sitting between them.

The chain links TRBV27 to TRBJ2-1; the match to TRBD2 covers 14 bases. Germline CDR1 reads MNHEY; CDR2 reads SMNVEV (reference sequence). Trimming removed 5 bases from V and 9 bases from J; junction bases left unmatched: 6. The CDR3 loop spans 15 amino acids. The CDR3 loop reads CASSPGLAGVIEQFF. The CDR3 nucleotides read TGTGCCAGCAGTCCGGGACTAGCGGGGGTAATTGAGCAGTTCTTC.

The V call is TRBV20-1, the J call TRBJ1-1; D unclear. CDR1 is DFQATT and CDR2 is SNEGSKA in the germline V gene (reference sequence). Trimming removed 3 bases at V and 2 bases at J, with 10 bases between. The CDR3 totals 13 residues. CDR3 sequence (DNA): TGCAGTGCTAGTGCCCTTTCTAACACTGAAGCTTTCTTT. Translating it yields CSASALSNTEAFF.

The V call is TRBV30, the J call TRBJ2-2; the D is unclear. The CDR3 covers 14 residues. Germline CDR1 GTSNPN, CDR2 SVGIG (reference sequence). The V end lost 3 bases, the J end lost 0 bases, and 8 bases lay between the germline ends. The CDR3 coding sequence is TGTGCCTGGAGATTGGCAGCGAACACCGGGGAGCTGTTTTTT. This encodes CAWRLAANTGELFF. The variable domain in full, completed from reference TRBV30 and TRBJ2-2, reads SQTIHQWPATLVQPVGSPLSLECTVEGTSNPNLYWYRQAAGRGLQLLFYSVGIGQISSEVPQNLSASRPQDRQFILSSKKLLLSDSGFYLCAWRLAANTGELFFGEGSRLTVL.

Notes on this clone: This CDR3 is also generated by other DNA sequences in the sample. The genes are TRBV24-1 and TRBJ2-3; TRBD2 agrees at 9 bases. The ends lost 3 bases at V and 3 bases at J; junction bases unmatched: 6. CDR1 KGHDR and CDR2 SFDVKD come from the germline V gene. The CDR3 runs 16 residues. CDR3: CATSDNSGGPTDTQYF. The CDR3 DNA reads as TGTGCCACCAGTGATAATAGCGGGGGCCCTACAGATACGCAGTATTTT.

The chain carries TRBV27 and TRBJ2-7; D may be TRBD1 (7 bases). Germline V gene lookup returns CDR1 MNHEY and CDR2 SMNVEV (reference sequence). This CDR3 spans 15 amino acids. Trimming took off 2 bases at V and 2 bases at J, with 13 bases between the two ends. CDR3 bases: TGTGCCAGCAGTTTAGGCAGGGGGGTCCCCTACGAGCAGTACTTC. Amino acid sequence: CASSLGRGVPYEQYF.

The chain combines TRBV11-3 with TRBJ2-3; the D is unclear. Trimming stripped 5 bases from V and 1 base from J, with 7 bases between. The CDR3 spans 13 residues. Germline CDR1 SGHNT, CDR2 YENEEA. This CDR3 reads CASSRRGTDTQYF. Written as DNA, the CDR3 is TGTGCCAGCAGCCGTAGAGGCACAGATACGCAGTATTTT.

The V call is TRBV2, the J call TRBJ1-2, with D possibly TRBD1 on 6 matching bases. Trimming cost V 3 bases and J 4 bases, with 12 bases left between them. CDR1 and CDR2 from the germline V gene are SNHLY and FYNNEI. CDR3 length equals 14 residues. DNA for the CDR3: TGTGCCAGCAGTGACCTCGGGACACGCTATGGCTACACCTTC. It encodes CASSDLGTRYGYTF. The full variable domain, completed using reference TRBV2 and TRBJ1-2, is EPEVTQTPSHQVTQMGQEVILRCVPISNHLYFYWYRQILGQKVEFLVSFYNNEISEKSEIFDDQFSVERPDGSNFTLKIRSTKLEDSAMYFCASSDLGTRYGYTFGSGTRLTVV.

The chain couples TRBV27 to TRBJ1-6; 9 bases line up with TRBD1. Germline lookup yields CDR1 MNHEY and CDR2 SMNVEV (reference sequence). The CDR3 covers 15 residues. With V trimmed by 9 bases and J by 12 bases, 15 bases remained unmatched. The CDR3 loop is CASRSGGTGIIPLHF. Here the CDR3 DNA reads TGTGCCAGTCGGAGTGGCGGGACAGGGATCATACCCCTCCACTTT.

This clone was seen more than once but under ten times. The chain links TRBV5-1 to TRBJ1-2; 9 bases are a match to TRBD1. Germline CDR1 is SGHRS and CDR2 is YFSETQ. Losses at the gene ends were 4 bases for V and 5 bases for J; bases not matched to a gene: 6. This CDR3 comprises 14 residues. Written as DNA, the CDR3 is TGCGCCAGCAGCCTTGGACAGGGGAGGTATGGCTACACCTTC. Encoded protein: CASSLGQGRYGYTF. Using reference TRBV5-1 and TRBJ1-2 for the parts outside the CDR3, the full variable domain is KAGVTQTPRYLIKTRGQQVTLSCSPISGHRSVSWYQQTPGQGLQFLFEYFSETQRNKGNFPGRFSGRQFSNSRSEMNVSTLELGDSALYLCASSLGQGRYGYTFGSGTRLTVV.

The CDR3 DNA follows: TGTGCCAGCAGCTTAGCGGCGGGAGTATATGAGCAGTTCTTC. Protein sequence: CASSLAAGVYEQFF. The chain is built from TRBV7-2 and TRBJ2-1; 7 bases fit TRBD2. Trimming at V came to 0 bases and at J to 8 bases, leaving 4 bases not matched to a gene. There are 14 residues in the CDR3. Germline CDR1 SGHTA, CDR2 FQGNSA.